These 9 T cell receptor beta chains were all obtained from the same sample, sequenced in a study of early T cells in non-severe SARS-CoV-2 infection. Each CDR3 protein gets one entry after TCRdb re-called the 5' RACE reads with MiXCR. Among roughly 75,000 distinct CDR3 sequences, roughly 9.6% were seen once, and the ten largest hold about 5.3%. The sequencing sample was made of whole blood. All receptors derive from an adult who was a healthcare worker with PCR-confirmed SARS-CoV-2 infection or an uninfected control (not recorded which).

The V gene is TRBV6-1, the J gene TRBJ2-7; D not certain. V was shortened by 0 bases and J by 9 bases, with 15 bases between the two germline ends. Germline assignment: CDR1 MNHNS and CDR2 SASEGT. CDR3 length equals 14 residues. The CDR3 is CASSEAPVSLGQYF. The CDR3 DNA sequence: TGTGCCAGCAGTGAAGCGCCGGTCTCCTTAGGGCAGTACTTC.

J is TRBJ2-1 and V is TRBV7-9, with 8 nucleotides matching TRBD2. The CDR3 spans 15 residues. Germline CDR1 and CDR2: SEHNR and FQNEAQ (reference sequence). J was trimmed by 4 bases and V by 1 base; bases with no gene match: 3. CDR3 in amino acids: CASSLEEREYNEQFF. CDR3 DNA sequence: TGTGCCAGCAGCTTAGAGGAGCGGGAGTACAATGAGCAGTTCTTC. The full variable domain, in which reference TRBV7-9 and TRBJ2-1 provide the parts outside the CDR3, is DTGVSQNPRHKITKRGQNVTFRCDPISEHNRLYWYRQTLGQGPEFLTYFQNEAQLEKSRLLSDRFSAERPKGSFSTLEIQRTEQGDSAMYLCASSLEEREYNEQFFGPGTRLTVL.

The chain recombines TRBV11-3 with TRBJ2-1; D tentatively reads TRBD1 or TRBD2 (6 bases each). This CDR3 comprises 18 residues. Germline V lookup: CDR1 SGHNT, CDR2 YENEEA. Trimming took 5 bases from V and 5 from J, leaving 25 bases between them. The CDR3 DNA follows: TGTGCCAGCAGCCGCGGGGAACGGGACACCTTACCGCACAATGAGCAGTTCTTC. It is translated as CASSRGERDTLPHNEQFF.

This clonotype was seen repeatedly, ten times or more. The chain recombines TRBV6-4 with TRBJ2-1; 15 bases are shared with TRBD2. Germline-derived CDR1 and CDR2 are MRHNA and SNTAGT. This CDR3 contains 15 residues. V was clipped by 6 bases and J by 8 bases; unmatched bases: 5. The CDR3 DNA is TGTGCCAGCAGCGGACTAGCGGGAGGGGTGGATGAGCAGTTCTTC. Its translation: CASSGLAGGVDEQFF.

The chain combines TRBV5-5 with TRBJ1-1, with D possibly being TRBD1 (5 bases). The length of the CDR3 is 13 residues. Trimming stripped 2 bases from V and 10 bases from J, with 15 bases between. Germline CDR1 and CDR2: SGHKS and YYEKEE (reference sequence). In DNA, the CDR3 is TGTGCCAGCAGCTTTTCTGGGGGGTTGGTAGCTTTCTTT. The encoded protein is CASSFSGGLVAFF.

The table lists this clonotype with a few counts. The chain couples TRBV27 to TRBJ2-1; 8 nucleotides agree with TRBD2. CDR1 and CDR2 from the germline V gene are MNHEY and SMNVEV (reference sequence). CDR3 size: 16 residues. Trimming removed 6 bases from V and 6 bases from J; junction bases left unmatched: 13. The CDR3 coding sequence is TGTGCCAGCAGCCCCACGGGGGGGACTAGTACCAATGAGCAGTTCTTC. Its protein is CASSPTGGTSTNEQFF.

This clonotype occurred many times. V usage is TRBV11-2 and J usage is TRBJ2-1, with a tentative D call TRBD2 (5 bases). V was cut by 0 bases and J by 0 bases, with 6 bases left in between. Germline loops: CDR1 SGHAT, CDR2 FQNNGV. This CDR3 has 15 amino acids. The CDR3 loop is CASSLDRGSYNEQFF. CDR3 DNA sequence: TGTGCCAGCAGCTTAGATCGGGGCTCCTACAATGAGCAGTTCTTC. The entire variable domain, with the rest obtained from reference TRBV11-2 and TRBJ2-1, is as follows: EAGVAQSPRYKIIEKRQSVAFWCNPISGHATLYWYQQILGQGPKLLIQFQNNGVVDDSQLPKDRFSAERLKGVDSTLKIQPAKLEDSAVYLCASSLDRGSYNEQFFGPGTRLTVL.

The V gene is TRBV12-3 or TRBV12-4, the J gene TRBJ2-1; TRBD2 aligns across 11 bases. Germline trimming cut 8 bases from V and 7 bases from J; bases unmatched to any gene: 16. This CDR3 has 17 residues. CDR3 bases: TGTGCCAGCGGGGGGAGCTTAGCGGGAGGGCCTAAGAATGAGCAGTTCTTC. Translation gives CASGGSLAGGPKNEQFF.

This clonotype was found many times. V gene TRBV19 combines with J gene TRBJ2-7; 12 nucleotides line up with TRBD2. Germline values: CDR1 LNHDA, CDR2 SQIVND (reference sequence). The CDR3 has 12 residues. CDR3 sequence (DNA): TGTGCGACTAGCGGGAGTACCTACGAGCAGTACTTC. Protein product: CATSGSTYEQYF.